This entry lists 17 T cell receptor beta chains sequenced from one sample in a study of control samples from healthy donors and cancer patients. The data were produced by immunoSEQ multiplex PCR, yet TCRdb's version contains in-frame clones alone and is incomplete. The sample lists just over 150,000 clones; around 95% were seen once. Sequencing input: blood. The receptors shown here come from a woman between 35 and 50 years old in good health.

The chain is built from TRBV29-1 and TRBJ1-3; a possible D gene is TRBD1 (6 bases). Germline CDR1 and CDR2: SQVTM and ANQGSEA. V shed 4 bases and J shed 0 bases, with 7 bases lying between them. This CDR3 is 13 amino acids long. CDR3 sequence reads: CSVVDSSGNTIYF. CDR3 sequence (DNA): TGCAGCGTTGTGGACAGCTCTGGAAACACCATATATTTT. The full variable domain, completed using reference TRBV29-1 and TRBJ1-3, is SAVISQKPSRDICQRGTSLTIQCQVDSQVTMMFWYRQQPGQSLTLIATANQGSEATYESGFVIDKFPISRPNLTFSTLTVSNMSPEDSSIYLCSVVDSSGNTIYFGEGSWLTVV.

The J gene is TRBJ1-2, the V gene TRBV7-3; perhaps TRBD1 as D (5 bases). Germline CDR1 reads SGHTA; CDR2 reads FQGTGA. The length of the CDR3 is 13 residues. V was cut by 2 bases and J by 6 bases, with 10 bases left in between. The CDR3: CASSLRQGNGYTF. DNA for the CDR3: TGTGCCAGCAGCTTACGTCAGGGTAATGGCTACACCTTC. Looking up the rest from reference TRBV7-3 and TRBJ1-2 gives the full variable domain: GAGVSQTPSNKVTEKGKYVELRCDPISGHTALYWYRQSLGQGPEFLIYFQGTGAADDSGLPNDRFFAVRPEGSVSTLKIQRTERGDSAVYLCASSLRQGNGYTFGSGTRLTVV.

The rearrangement links TRBV5-1 to TRBJ2-2; D may match TRBD1 or TRBD2 (5 bases each). CDR1 and CDR2 (germline): SGHRS, YFSETQ. Deletions cut 3 bases from V and 3 bases from J, with 12 bases between. This CDR3 is built from 15 residues. CDR3 sequence (DNA): TGCGCCAGCAGCTGGGACCTGACAGACACCGGGGAGCTGTTTTTT. Amino acids: CASSWDLTDTGELFF.

This chain joins TRBV7-2 and TRBJ2-5, with TRBD2 matching over 10 bases. Germline V gene sequence: CDR1 SGHTA, CDR2 FQGNSA. The V and J ends lost 4 bases and 5 bases, in that order; junction bases with no gene match: 13. There are 17 residues in the CDR3. Here the CDR3 reads CASSSFGPSGRSETQYF. The CDR3 DNA reads as TGTGCCAGCAGCTCGTTTGGCCCTAGCGGGAGATCTGAGACCCAGTACTTC. Combining the CDR3 with reference TRBV7-2 and TRBJ2-5 gives the whole variable domain GAGVSQSPSNKVTEKGKDVELRCDPISGHTALYWYRQSLGQGLEFLIYFQGNSAPDKSGLPSDRFSAERTGGSVSTLTIQRTQQEDSAVYLCASSSFGPSGRSETQYFGPGTRLLVL.

In its sample, this clone was seen a few times. This chain links TRBV28 with TRBJ2-3, with D uncertain. CDR1 MDHEN and CDR2 SYDVKM come from the germline V gene. The CDR3 is 10 amino acids. The DNA for the CDR3 is TGTGCAAGGGGCACAGATACGCAGTATTTT. It encodes CARGTDTQYF. Using reference TRBV28 and TRBJ2-3 for the parts outside the CDR3, the full variable domain is DVKVTQSSRYLVKRTGEKVFLECVQDMDHENMFWYRQDPGLGLRLIYFSYDVKMKEKGDIPEGYSVSREKKERFSLILESASTNQTSMYLCARGTDTQYFGPGTRLTVL.

The gene calls are TRBV27 and TRBJ1-6, with TRBD1 matching 9 bases. Per germline, CDR1 MNHEY and CDR2 SMNVEV (reference sequence). The length of the CDR3 is 14 residues. V shed 3 bases, J shed 13 bases, and the junction held 7 bases outside the gene matches. CDR3 coding DNA: TGTGCCAGCAGTTTCGGGGACAGGGTAACCCCCCTCCACTTT. It specifies CASSFGDRVTPLHF.

V gene TRBV5-4 combines with J gene TRBJ2-2; tentatively, D is TRBD2 (5 bases). The length of the CDR3 is 13 residues. Trimming removed 4 bases from V and 6 bases from J, with 10 bases in between. Germline V gene data show CDR1 as SGHNT and CDR2 as YYREEE (reference sequence). Here the CDR3 DNA reads TGTGCCAGCAGCGGCGTGAGGGCCGGGGAGCTGTTTTTT. Its translation is CASSGVRAGELFF. Combining the CDR3 with reference TRBV5-4 and TRBJ2-2 gives the whole variable domain ETGVTQSPTHLIKTRGQQVTLRCSSQSGHNTVSWYQQALGQGPQFIFQYYREEENGRGNFPPRFSGLQFPNYSSELNVNALELDDSALYLCASSGVRAGELFFGEGSRLTVL.

This chain uses TRBV29-1 with TRBJ1-1; TRBD1 matches at 7 bases. Germline lookup yields CDR1 SQVTM and CDR2 ANQGSEA. CDR3 length: 16 amino acids. The V gene end was trimmed by 4 bases and the J gene end by 0 bases; junction bases not matched to a gene: 11. The CDR3 sequence: CSVGGTANVMNTEAFF. CDR3 nucleotide sequence: TGCAGCGTTGGAGGGACAGCGAACGTAATGAACACTGAAGCTTTCTTT.

This clone was seen a single time. V gene TRBV7-2 combines with J gene TRBJ2-1; D not resolved. Germline CDR1 and CDR2: SGHTA and FQGNSA. Trimming removed 1 base from V and 1 base from J, with 8 bases in between. The CDR3 is 15 residues long. DNA of the CDR3: TGTGCCAGCAGCTTAGAGGCTAGTTCCTACAATGAGCAGTTCTTC. Residues: CASSLEASSYNEQFF.

This clone is a singleton in its sample. This chain links TRBV30 with TRBJ1-2; 7 bases map to TRBD1. CDR1 is GTSNPN and CDR2 is SVGIG in the germline V gene (reference sequence). The CDR3 sequence is 14 residues long. Trimming removed 0 bases from V and 4 bases from J; junction bases left unmatched: 5. The CDR3 coding sequence is TGTGCCTGGAGTGTAGGACAGGCAAGCTATGGCTACACCTTC. Protein product: CAWSVGQASYGYTF. Full variable domain (outside the CDR3, taken from reference TRBV30 and TRBJ1-2): SQTIHQWPATLVQPVGSPLSLECTVEGTSNPNLYWYRQAAGRGLQLLFYSVGIGQISSEVPQNLSASRPQDRQFILSSKKLLLSDSGFYLCAWSVGQASYGYTFGSGTRLTVV.

V gene TRBV7-2 combines with J gene TRBJ2-7; D is perhaps TRBD1 or TRBD2 (5 bases each). The CDR3 contains 14 residues. Deletions cut 5 bases from V and 2 bases from J, with 13 bases between. Germline CDR1 is SGHTA and CDR2 is FQGNSA. The CDR3: CASSTGTVAYEQYF. The CDR3 DNA reads as TGTGCCAGCAGCACCGGGACCGTGGCCTACGAGCAGTACTTC.

The chain combines TRBV5-1 with TRBJ1-2; 7 positions agree with TRBD1. V lost 4 bases and J lost 2; bases outside the gene matches: 5. Germline CDR1 is SGHRS and CDR2 is YFSETQ. This CDR3 has 14 residues. The CDR3 loop is CASSLQGTNYGYTF. CDR3 nucleotide sequence: TGCGCCAGCAGCCTACAGGGGACCAACTATGGCTACACCTTC.

CDR3 residues: CASSVSTGTGWQVDEKLFF. As DNA, the CDR3 is TGTGCCAGCAGCGTTTCAACCGGGACAGGGTGGCAAGTGGATGAAAAACTGTTTTTT. V is TRBV9 and J is TRBJ1-4, with 9 positions matching TRBD1. The CDR3 loop spans 19 amino acids. J lost 6 bases, V lost 2 bases, and 17 bases had no gene match. Per germline, CDR1 SGDLS and CDR2 YYNGEE.

J is TRBJ2-5 and V is TRBV27; D gene uncertain. The V gene's germline CDR1 is MNHEY and CDR2 SMNVEV (reference sequence). The ends were cut back, 7 bases at V and 4 bases at J, with 22 bases in the middle. The CDR3 length is 16 residues. DNA for the CDR3: TGTGCCAGCAACCCCCGAAGTCACGCCAGCCCAGAGACCCAGTACTTC. Its translation: CASNPRSHASPETQYF.

J is TRBJ2-5 and V is TRBV6-5; D ambiguous. In germline, CDR1 is MNHEY, CDR2 SVGAGI. The V gene lost 6 bases and the J gene lost 3 bases, with 5 bases spanning the gap. This CDR3 contains 11 residues. The CDR3 sequence is CASRRKETQYF. CDR3 nucleotide sequence: TGTGCCAGCAGGCGAAAAGAGACCCAGTACTTC.

This clone has only one observation. The chain recombines TRBV13 with TRBJ2-2, with 14 bases lining up with TRBD2. The CDR3 is 16 amino acids. Germline V CDR1 and CDR2: PRHDT, FYEKMQ (reference sequence). J was trimmed by 6 bases and V by 4 bases; bases with no gene match: 4. The DNA for the CDR3 is TGTGCCAGCAGCTCGGGACTAGCGGGAGAAGCCGGGGAGCTGTTTTTT. It specifies CASSSGLAGEAGELFF.

The J gene is TRBJ1-1, the V gene TRBV30, with D perhaps matching TRBD1 (6 bases). Trimming took off 5 bases at V and 1 base at J, with 14 bases between the two ends. This CDR3 has 14 residues. Looked up from germline, CDR1 is GTSNPN and CDR2 is SVGIG (reference sequence). CDR3 bases: TGTGCCTGGCTTTTTCGGACAGCGAACACTGAAGCTTTCTTT. Protein sequence: CAWLFRTANTEAFF.